The count of the clone carrying this TCR beta chain is one. Germline V gene sequence: CDR1 MNHEY, CDR2 SVGEGT. The CDR3 has 17 amino acids. V was cut by 6 bases and J by 11 bases, with 26 bases left in between. Source study methods: Counts of nucleated cells, estimated from reference gene primer amplification, were obtained. Here immunoSEQ multiplex PCR was the method, and the copy in TCRdb shows in-frame clones only, minus some. V, J and clone size derive from that table, while D and trimming were established from the DNA sequence. The sample has nearly 200,000 clones, just under 85% seen once. One Seattle source followed patients from active infection through their disease course. This sample stems from a study of blood T cell repertoires in COVID-19. Looking at the study overall: Donors in the United States, Italy and Spain gave samples during acute or convalescent COVID-19.

Material for sequencing was peripheral blood. The rearrangement links TRBV6-2 or TRBV6-3 to TRBJ1-6; TRBD1 is a possible D gene (5 bases). The origin of this receptor is a man aged 55 to 70 with COVID-19, enrolled during active disease. CDR3 nucleotide sequence: TGTGCCAGCAGCCCTAACCTCGGGCAGGGTTCGCTTCCACCCCTCCACTTT. It specifies CASSPNLGQGSLPPLHF.